This T cell receptor beta chain was recovered during a study of blood T cell repertoires in COVID-19. Germline V lookup: CDR1 SGHTS, CDR2 YDEGEE. The CDR3 extends over 14 amino acids. V was shortened by 1 base and J by 3 bases, with 11 bases between the two germline ends. In the authors' methods: Reference gene primers were amplified, and this amplification served to estimate nucleated cell counts. Data came from immunoSEQ multiplex PCR; TCRdb stores just in-frame clones and leaves some out. From that table come the V and J calls and clone size; the DNA was used to work out D and trimming. Of about 38,000 clones in the sample, around four fifths were seen once.

The sample consisted of peripheral blood. The rearrangement uses TRBV5-8 and TRBJ2-7, with D perhaps TRBD1 (6 bases). The receptor's source is a man aged 50-60 years with active COVID-19. In nucleotides, the CDR3 is TGTGCCAGCAGCTTGATTAGCAGGGGCTACGAGCAGTACTTC. Residues: CASSLISRGYEQYF.